The 11 T cell receptor beta chains given below trace back to one sample, sequenced in a study of cytomegalovirus exposure and HLA in healthy donors. Vbeta (60) and Jbeta (13) primers were used in the PCR. Clones were read by immunoSEQ multiplex PCR, and TCRdb kept only the in-frame ones, dropping some. This sample has around 180,000 clones; approximately 82% occur once, and the top ten carry around 2.1%. Material for sequencing was PBMCs. The source of these receptors is a woman aged 18 to 35 in good health and CMV-seropositive.

V gene TRBV5-6 combines with J gene TRBJ1-1, with D unresolved. Germline V CDR1 and CDR2: SGHDT, YYEEEE. V was pared by 2 bases and J by 4 bases, with 3 bases between. This CDR3 region has 11 residues. The CDR3 bases are TGTGCCAGCAGCTTCGGCACTGAAGCTTTCTTT. It specifies CASSFGTEAFF. Drawing the rest from reference TRBV5-6 and TRBJ1-1, the complete variable domain is DAGVTQSPTHLIKTRGQQVTLRCSPKSGHDTVSWYQQALGQGPQFIFQYYEEEERQRGNFPDRFSGHQFPNYSSELNVNALLLGDSALYLCASSFGTEAFFGQGTRLTVV.

This chain uses TRBV28 with TRBJ1-5; D is possibly TRBD1 (6 bases). The CDR3 runs to 16 residues. Trimming stripped 3 bases from V and 4 bases from J, with 16 bases between. CDR1 is MDHEN and CDR2 is SYDVKM in the germline V gene. The CDR3 nucleotides read TGTGCCAGCAGTTTTTCGGGCAGGGGAAGAAATCAGCCCCAGCATTTT. Translation: CASSFSGRGRNQPQHF.

CDR3 DNA sequence: TGCAGCGTTGGGGGGCAGGACACTGAAGCTTTCTTT. As protein: CSVGGQDTEAFF. The chain carries TRBV29-1 and TRBJ1-1; D might be TRBD1 (6 bases). The V gene's germline CDR1 is SQVTM and CDR2 ANQGSEA. V lost 4 bases to trimming and J lost 3 bases, with 9 bases between them. The CDR3 is 12 residues long.

This chain connects TRBV7-6 to TRBJ2-3; no definite D call. Germline CDR1 reads SGHVS; CDR2 reads FNYEAQ. V was cut by 2 bases and J by 5 bases, with 5 bases left in between. This CDR3 spans 12 amino acids. In DNA, the CDR3 is TGTGCCAGCAGCTTATCGGGAGATACGCAGTATTTT. Its protein is CASSLSGDTQYF.

The chain recombines TRBV20-1 with TRBJ1-1; a weak D match, TRBD1 (5 bases). With 1 base removed from V and 11 bases from J, the gap between germline ends came to 11 bases. This CDR3 contains 11 residues. The germline CDR1 and CDR2 sequences are DFQATT and SNEGSKA (reference sequence). The CDR3: CSARGVRDAFF. The CDR3 DNA follows: TGCAGTGCTAGAGGGGTGCGGGACGCTTTCTTT.

V usage is TRBV6-5 and J usage is TRBJ1-5, with D unclear. CDR1 and CDR2 (germline): MNHEY, SVGAGI. This CDR3 region has 14 residues. Trimming pared 9 bases from V and 2 bases from J, leaving 14 bases between. Here the CDR3 DNA reads TGTGCCAGTATGGGCTATCGAGGCAATCAGCCCCAGCATTTT. This encodes CASMGYRGNQPQHF.

This clone showed up just a few times. The gene calls are TRBV6-1 and TRBJ1-1; 8 nucleotides match TRBD1. Trimming took 6 bases from V and 4 from J; bases not matched to a gene: 4. CDR3 size: 13 residues. Germline V gives CDR1 MNHNS, CDR2 SASEGT. CDR3 in amino acids: CASRVDRATEAFF. DNA for the CDR3: TGTGCCAGCAGGGTGGACAGGGCCACTGAAGCTTTCTTT.

The V call is TRBV14, the J call TRBJ2-7, with TRBD1 identical over 9 bases. The CDR3 length is 21 residues. Trimming took 1 base from V and 3 from J; bases not matched to a gene: 22. Germline V CDR1 and CDR2: SGHDN, FVKESK. CDR3 sequence reads: CASSQVSFRYVEGQGLYEQYF. The CDR3 bases are TGTGCCAGCAGCCAAGTTAGTTTTCGTTATGTTGAGGGACAGGGCCTCTACGAGCAGTACTTC.

This rearrangement joins TRBV10-2 to TRBJ2-7; 12 positions match TRBD2. Germline V gene lookup returns CDR1 WSHSY and CDR2 SAAADI. The CDR3 is 14 amino acids. The J segment lost 6 bases and the V segment lost 6 bases, leaving 6 bases of the junction unmatched. Written as DNA, the CDR3 is TGCGCCAGCAGCCCTAGCGGGGGGGCCTTCGAGCAGTACTTC. Protein product: CASSPSGGAFEQYF.

This clone was seen more than once but under ten times. The chain employs TRBV7-9 and TRBJ2-1; 7 bases agree with TRBD2. The CDR3 is 15 residues long. The germline V gene encodes CDR1 SEHNR and CDR2 FQNEAQ (reference sequence). V dropped 3 bases and J dropped 4; count of bases not matched to a gene: 6. CDR3 in amino acids: CASSLGGTAYNEQFF. CDR3 sequence (DNA): TGTGCCAGCAGCTTGGGAGGGACGGCGTACAATGAGCAGTTCTTC.

The V gene is TRBV7-3, the J gene TRBJ2-1, with D perhaps TRBD1 (5 bases). The CDR3 length is 15 residues. Per germline, CDR1 SGHTA and CDR2 FQGTGA. The V end lost 5 bases, the J end lost 0 bases, and 11 bases lay between the germline ends. The CDR3 bases are TGTGCCAGCAGCAGCCGACAGAACTCCTACAATGAGCAGTTCTTC. Protein: CASSSRQNSYNEQFF. The full variable domain, rest sourced from reference TRBV7-3 and TRBJ2-1, is GAGVSQTPSNKVTEKGKYVELRCDPISGHTALYWYRQSLGQGPEFLIYFQGTGAADDSGLPNDRFFAVRPEGSVSTLKIQRTERGDSAVYLCASSSRQNSYNEQFFGPGTRLTVL.